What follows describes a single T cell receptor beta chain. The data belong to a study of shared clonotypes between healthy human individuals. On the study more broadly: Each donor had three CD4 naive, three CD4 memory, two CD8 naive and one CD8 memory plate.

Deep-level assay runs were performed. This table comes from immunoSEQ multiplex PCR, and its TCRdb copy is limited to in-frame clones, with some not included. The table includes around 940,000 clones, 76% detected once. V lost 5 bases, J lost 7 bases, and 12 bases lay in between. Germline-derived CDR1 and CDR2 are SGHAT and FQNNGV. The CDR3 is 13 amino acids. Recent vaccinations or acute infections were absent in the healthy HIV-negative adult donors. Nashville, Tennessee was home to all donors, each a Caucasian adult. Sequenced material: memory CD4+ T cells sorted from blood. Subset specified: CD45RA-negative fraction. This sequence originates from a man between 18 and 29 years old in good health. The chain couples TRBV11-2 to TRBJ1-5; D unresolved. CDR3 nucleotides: TGTGCCAGCAGCCCAGTAGAGGGACAGCCCCAGCATTTT. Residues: CASSPVEGQPQHF.